These T cell receptor beta chains were read from a single sample in a study of cytomegalovirus exposure and HLA in healthy donors. Sequencing used immunoSEQ multiplex PCR; TCRdb keeps in-frame clones, though not all of them. This sample has about 150,000 clones, with around 84% found just once. Sample: PBMCs. The receptor source for this set is a woman in her forties in good health and CMV-seropositive. The CDR3 runs from the conserved cysteine through the conserved F or W. The order of the fields is V gene, J gene, clone size, D gene, CDR3 DNA, CDR3 protein. A D gene is named only where the DNA matches it firmly. A row's size may be missing; if present it is once, few, many or a size class.

TRBV27,TRBJ2-1,NA,NA,TGTGCCAGCAGTATCCGGCGTAACAGTTACAATGAGCAGTTCTTC,CASSIRRNSYNEQFF
TRBV5-4,TRBJ1-2,NA,TRBD1,TGTGCCAGCAGCTGGGACAGCTCCTCTAACTATGGCTACACCTTC,CASSWDSSSNYGYTF
TRBV11-3,TRBJ2-7,once,TRBD2,TGTGCCAGCAGCTTAGGCGGGGGTTCCGCCTCGGGGGAGCAGTACTTC,CASSLGGGSASGEQYF
TRBV19,TRBJ2-1,NA,TRBD2,TGTGCCAGTAAAACTAGCGCTCTCAATGAGCAGTTCTTC,CASKTSALNEQFF
TRBV27,TRBJ1-1,NA,NA,TGTGCCAGCAGAGCCCTGGCAGGGCCGAACACTGAAGCTTTCTTT,CASRALAGPNTEAFF
TRBV30,TRBJ1-1,NA,TRBD1,TGTGCCTCCGGGACAGGGGCGACTGAAGCTTTCTTT,CASGTGATEAFF
TRBV23-1,TRBJ1-5,NA,TRBD1,TGCGCCAGCAGTCAATCCTCGACAGGGCGCCATGGACCCCAGCATTTT,CASSQSSTGRHGPQHF
TRBV30,TRBJ2-3,NA,TRBD2,TGTGCCTGGAGTGCCCCTAGCGGGAGGTATTTT,CAWSAPSGRYF
TRBV28,TRBJ2-1,NA,NA,TGTGCCAGCACGGCAGGAGGGAGGACCTACAATGAGCAGTTCTTC,CASTAGGRTYNEQFF
TRBV19,TRBJ1-5,few,NA,TGTGCCAGTAGAACCGAGGGTAGGGGGTGGGGTTTGAGCAATCAGCCCCAGCATTTT,CASRTEGRGWGLSNQPQHF
TRBV19,TRBJ2-3,NA,NA,TGTGCCAGTAGTACCGGGAGACACCCCAACACAGATACGCAGTATTTT,CASSTGRHPNTDTQYF
TRBV19,TRBJ2-2,NA,TRBD2,TGTGCCAGTAGTTGGCTAGCGGGAGTAACCGGGGAGCTGTTTTTT,CASSWLAGVTGELFF
TRBV10-2,TRBJ1-4,NA,NA,TGCGCCAGCAGAGGGGACACTATGGGGGTCACTAATGAAAAACTGTTTTTT,CASRGDTMGVTNEKLFF
TRBV9,TRBJ2-3,NA,NA,TGTGCCAGCAGCACCCGACTAGTGGGCGGGGATACGCAGTATTTT,CASSTRLVGGDTQYF
TRBV30,TRBJ2-3,NA,NA,TGTGCCTGGAGTGTTTTTGGGAGAACAGATACGCAGTATTTT,CAWSVFGRTDTQYF
TRBV4-2,TRBJ2-7,few,NA,TGTGCCAGCTCTGCGGGCCGTACCTACGAGCAGTACTTC,CASSAGRTYEQYF
TRBV7-9,TRBJ2-7,NA,TRBD1,TGTGCCAGCAGCTTATGGGGGACAGAGGCAAACGAGCAGTACTTC,CASSLWGTEANEQYF
TRBV4-2,TRBJ2-5,NA,TRBD1,TGTGCCAGCAGCCAAGAATATGGGACAGGAAAAGAGACCCAGTACTTC,CASSQEYGTGKETQYF
TRBV27,TRBJ1-2,NA,TRBD1,TGTGCCAGCAGGGGACAGGATAGAGGCTATGGCTACACCTTC,CASRGQDRGYGYTF
TRBV6-6,TRBJ1-2,NA,TRBD1,TGTGCCAGCAGTTACTCACAGGGGGCTGGAGGCTACACCTTC,CASSYSQGAGGYTF
TRBV29-1,TRBJ2-5,few,TRBD1,TGCAGCGCGTCCGGGACAGGGGGCGGTGGAGAGACCCAGTACTTC,CSASGTGGGGETQYF
TRBV5-4,TRBJ1-1,once,NA,TGTGCCAGCTTCGTACTATCCGTTAACACTGAAGCTTTCTTT,CASFVLSVNTEAFF
TRBV30,TRBJ2-5,NA,NA,TGTGCCTGGACCGACCGGACAGCCCGGCGAGAGACCCAGTACTTC,CAWTDRTARRETQYF
TRBV6-4,TRBJ2-2,NA,TRBD2,TGTGCCAGCGGTAGCGGGAGCGACACCGGGGAGCTGTTTTTT,CASGSGSDTGELFF
TRBV5-1,TRBJ2-1,few,TRBD2,TGCGCCAGCAGCTTGGCCTTCGATAGCGGGAGCAATGAGCAGTTCTTC,CASSLAFDSGSNEQFF
TRBV11-2,TRBJ2-2,NA,NA,TGTGCCAGCAGCTCATTCCCCAGGGGAAGGAAAGGCGGGGAGCTGTTTTTT,CASSSFPRGRKGGELFF
TRBV19,TRBJ1-5,few,NA,TGTGCCAGTAGTATAGAGGGAGCTCGCGATCAGCCCCAGCATTTT,CASSIEGARDQPQHF
TRBV28,TRBJ2-3,NA,NA,TGTGCCAGCAGTTTAAAGGCTAAGCGGAGCACAGATACGCAGTATTTT,CASSLKAKRSTDTQYF
TRBV28,TRBJ2-7,NA,TRBD1,TGTGCCAGCACCTACTGGGACAGGCCCTACGAGCAGTACTTC,CASTYWDRPYEQYF
TRBV10-1,TRBJ2-2,NA,NA,TGCGCCAGCAGTGAGCAGGGCCTAACCGGGGAGCTGTTTTTT,CASSEQGLTGELFF
TRBV19,TRBJ1-4,NA,TRBD1,TGTGCCAGTATCCTGACAGGGAATCCTGAAAAACTGTTTTTT,CASILTGNPEKLFF
TRBV5-1,TRBJ1-1,NA,NA,TGCGCCAGCAGCTTGGCCGGGAAGGGGGATGAAGCTTTCTTT,CASSLAGKGDEAFF
TRBV19,TRBJ1-1,NA,TRBD1,TGTGCCAGTAGTGTTAAGGGGGCGCAGAATGAAGCTTTCTTT,CASSVKGAQNEAFF
TRBV10-2,TRBJ2-7,NA,NA,TGCGCCAGCAGTGAGATGGGGGGTTCCGACTACGAGCAGTACTTC,CASSEMGGSDYEQYF
TRBV7-9,TRBJ2-7,NA,TRBD2,TGTGCCAGCAGCTTATCCGGGACTAGCGGGGCCGAGCAGTACTTC,CASSLSGTSGAEQYF
TRBV7-3,TRBJ2-7,NA,TRBD1,TGTGCCAGCAGCACTACCGGGACAGAAAAGAAATCCTACGAGCAGTACTTC,CASSTTGTEKKSYEQYF